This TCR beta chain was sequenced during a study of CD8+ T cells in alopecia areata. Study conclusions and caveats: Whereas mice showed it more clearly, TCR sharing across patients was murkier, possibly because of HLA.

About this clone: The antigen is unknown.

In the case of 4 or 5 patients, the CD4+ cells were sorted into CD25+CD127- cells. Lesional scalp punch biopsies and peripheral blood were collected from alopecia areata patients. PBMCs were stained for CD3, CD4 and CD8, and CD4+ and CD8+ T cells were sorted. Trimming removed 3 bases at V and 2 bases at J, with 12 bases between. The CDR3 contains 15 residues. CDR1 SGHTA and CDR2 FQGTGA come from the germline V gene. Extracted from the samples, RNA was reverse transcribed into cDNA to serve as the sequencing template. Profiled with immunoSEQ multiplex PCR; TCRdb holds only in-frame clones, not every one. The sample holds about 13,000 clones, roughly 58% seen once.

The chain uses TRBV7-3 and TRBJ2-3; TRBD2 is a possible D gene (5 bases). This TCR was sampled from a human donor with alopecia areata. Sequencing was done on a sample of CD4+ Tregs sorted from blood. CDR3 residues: CASSLGRGNTDTQYF. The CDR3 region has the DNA TGTGCCAGCAGCTTGGGTCGGGGAAACACAGATACGCAGTATTTT.